The 10 T cell receptor beta chains below all came from one sample that was sequenced in a study of T cell responses to AZD1222 COVID-19 vaccine. Measured with immunoSEQ multiplex PCR; TCRdb has only the in-frame clones, and not every one. The sample records about 270,000 clones, about 94% being singletons. This sample comprised peripheral blood, obtained 28 days after the second AZD1222 dose. These receptors all stem from an adult who received the AZD1222 COVID-19 vaccine.

This clone has only one observation. The chain uses TRBV11-2 and TRBJ2-2; no clear D gene. The length of the CDR3 is 13 residues. Germline V lookup: CDR1 SGHAT, CDR2 FQNNGV. Trimming cost V 1 base and J 4 bases, with 4 bases left between them. The CDR3 loop is CASSLGATGELFF. The CDR3 bases are TGTGCCAGCAGCTTAGGGGCCACCGGGGAGCTGTTTTTT.

In this sample, this clone turned up once. DNA of the CDR3: TGTGCCAGCAGCCGGGACAGAAATCAGCCCCAGCATTTT. It is translated as CASSRDRNQPQHF. The V and J genes are TRBV28 and TRBJ1-5; 7 nucleotides match TRBD1. V shed 6 bases and J 4 bases; nucleotides not matched to a gene: 3. The length of the CDR3 is 13 residues. Germline V gene lookup returns CDR1 MDHEN and CDR2 SYDVKM.

This chain uses TRBV5-1 with TRBJ1-1, with 7 bases aligning to TRBD1. Germline loops: CDR1 SGHRS, CDR2 YFSETQ. This CDR3 is built from 14 residues. V was clipped by 3 bases and J by 3 bases; unmatched bases: 5. CDR3 sequence: CASSSRQGYTEAFF. Here the CDR3 DNA reads TGCGCCAGCAGCTCTAGACAGGGATACACTGAAGCTTTCTTT.

The V gene is TRBV9, the J gene TRBJ1-4; a weak D match, TRBD1 (5 bases). CDR3 length equals 15 residues. V was clipped by 3 bases and J by 3 bases, with 12 bases between them. CDR1 SGDLS and CDR2 YYNGEE come from the germline V gene. Written as DNA, the CDR3 is TGTGCCAGCAGCGGACGGTTGGGGGCTAATGAAAAACTGTTTTTT. This gives the protein CASSGRLGANEKLFF.

The gene calls are TRBV4-2 and TRBJ2-1, with TRBD2 matching 9 bases. Germline values: CDR1 LGHNA, CDR2 YNFKEQ. This CDR3 has 13 residues. Germline trimming cut 0 bases from V and 13 bases from J; bases unmatched to any gene: 4. In DNA form, the CDR3 reads TGTGCCAGCAGCCAAGAAGGGCGGGGGGGCCAGTTCTTC. Its protein product is CASSQEGRGGQFF.

The chain combines TRBV7-8 with TRBJ2-1; 8 bases map to TRBD2. Germline V CDR1 and CDR2: SGHVS, FQNEAQ. This CDR3 contains 13 residues. Trimming at V came to 5 bases and at J to 12 bases, leaving 9 bases not matched to a gene. In DNA form, the CDR3 reads TGTGCCAGCAGCCCGCCTTTAGCGGGATGGCAGTTCTTC. Protein sequence: CASSPPLAGWQFF.

The J gene is TRBJ2-3, the V gene TRBV4-1; 11 nucleotides agree with TRBD2. Germline CDR1 reads MGHRA; CDR2 reads YSYEKL. The CDR3 is 19 amino acids. V was clipped by 2 bases and J by 3 bases; unmatched bases: 13. The CDR3 region is CASSQRKVAPSGGTDTQYF. Here the CDR3 DNA reads TGCGCCAGCAGCCAAAGAAAGGTGGCCCCTAGCGGGGGGACAGATACGCAGTATTTT.

V and J are TRBV6-5 and TRBJ1-2, with D possibly matching TRBD1 (6 bases). The CDR3 has 12 amino acids. Between the trimmed V and J ends, which lost 5 bases and 7 bases, there was a span of 11 bases. Germline CDR1 MNHEY, CDR2 SVGAGI. The CDR3 nucleotides read TGTGCCAGCAGTAGGGGGACGGGTGGCTACACCTTC. Its protein product is CASSRGTGGYTF.

This clone turned up a few times. J is TRBJ2-2 and V is TRBV3-1 (or the pseudogene TRBV3-2), with 11 bases that match TRBD2. The CDR3 covers 17 residues. Trimming removed 2 bases from V and 5 bases from J; junction bases left unmatched: 7. In germline, CDR1 is LGHDT, CDR2 YNNKEL (reference sequence). CDR3 sequence (DNA): TGTGCCAGCAGCCAACTAGCGGGAGGTGGTAGGACCGGGGAGCTGTTTTTT. This encodes CASSQLAGGGRTGELFF.

The rearrangement joins TRBV9 to TRBJ1-2; D perhaps matches TRBD1 (6 bases). The CDR3 covers 15 residues. In germline, CDR1 is SGDLS, CDR2 YYNGEE. The V end was cut by 2 bases, the J end by 5 bases, with 16 bases between. The CDR3 loop is CASSVGRQDRYGYTF. In DNA form, the CDR3 reads TGTGCCAGCAGCGTGGGCCGACAGGATCGATATGGCTACACCTTC.